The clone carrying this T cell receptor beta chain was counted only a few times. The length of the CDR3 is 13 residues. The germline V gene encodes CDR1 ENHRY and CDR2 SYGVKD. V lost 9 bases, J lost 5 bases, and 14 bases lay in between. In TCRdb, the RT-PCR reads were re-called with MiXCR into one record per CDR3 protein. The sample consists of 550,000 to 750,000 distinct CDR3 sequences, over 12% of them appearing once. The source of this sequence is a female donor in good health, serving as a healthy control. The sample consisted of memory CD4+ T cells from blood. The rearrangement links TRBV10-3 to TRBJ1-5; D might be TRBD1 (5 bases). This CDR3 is CAITDTADQPQHF. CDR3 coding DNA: TGTGCCATAACGGACACGGCTGATCAGCCCCAGCATTTT.